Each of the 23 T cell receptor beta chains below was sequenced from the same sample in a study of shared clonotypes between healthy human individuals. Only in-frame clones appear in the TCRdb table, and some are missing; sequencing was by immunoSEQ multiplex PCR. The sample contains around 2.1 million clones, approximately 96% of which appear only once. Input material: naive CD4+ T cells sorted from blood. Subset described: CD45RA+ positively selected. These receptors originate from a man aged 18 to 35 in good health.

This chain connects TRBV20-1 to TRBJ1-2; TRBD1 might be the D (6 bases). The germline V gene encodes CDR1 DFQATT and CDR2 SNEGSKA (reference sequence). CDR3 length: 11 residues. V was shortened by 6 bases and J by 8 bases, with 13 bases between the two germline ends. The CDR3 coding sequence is TGCAGTGCCGAAAGGGGGTCGGGCTACACCTTC. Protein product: CSAERGSGYTF.

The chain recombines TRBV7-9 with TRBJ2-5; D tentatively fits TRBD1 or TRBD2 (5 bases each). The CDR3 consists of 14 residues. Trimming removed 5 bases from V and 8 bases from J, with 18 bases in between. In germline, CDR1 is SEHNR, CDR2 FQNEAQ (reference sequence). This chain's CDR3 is CASSLPRGAGTQYF. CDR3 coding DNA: TGTGCCAGCAGCCTCCCCCGAGGGGCAGGCACCCAGTACTTC.

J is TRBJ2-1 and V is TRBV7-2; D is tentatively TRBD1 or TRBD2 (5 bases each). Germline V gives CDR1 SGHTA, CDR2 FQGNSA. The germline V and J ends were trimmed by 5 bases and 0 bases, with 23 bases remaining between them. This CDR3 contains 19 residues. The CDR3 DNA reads TGTGCCAGCAGCACGGGTGGGGGAACCCCTTTTCTCTCCTACAATGAGCAGTTCTTC. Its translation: CASSTGGGTPFLSYNEQFF. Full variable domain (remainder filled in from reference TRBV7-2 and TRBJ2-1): GAGVSQSPSNKVTEKGKDVELRCDPISGHTALYWYRQSLGQGLEFLIYFQGNSAPDKSGLPSDRFSAERTGGSVSTLTIQRTQQEDSAVYLCASSTGGGTPFLSYNEQFFGPGTRLTVL.

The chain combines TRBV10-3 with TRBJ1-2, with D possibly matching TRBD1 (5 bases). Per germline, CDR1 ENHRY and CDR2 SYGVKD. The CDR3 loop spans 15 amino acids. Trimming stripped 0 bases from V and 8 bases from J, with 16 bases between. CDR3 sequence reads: CAISESLGTGAGYTF. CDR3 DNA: TGTGCCATCAGTGAGTCCCTCGGGACGGGAGCGGGCTACACCTTC.

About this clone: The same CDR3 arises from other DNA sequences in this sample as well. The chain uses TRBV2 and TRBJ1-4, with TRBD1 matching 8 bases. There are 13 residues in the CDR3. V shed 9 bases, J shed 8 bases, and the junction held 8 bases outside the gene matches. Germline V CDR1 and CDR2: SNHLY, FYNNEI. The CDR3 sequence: CASSGQGGEKLFF. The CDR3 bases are TGTGCCAGTTCCGGACAGGGCGGAGAAAAACTGTTTTTT.

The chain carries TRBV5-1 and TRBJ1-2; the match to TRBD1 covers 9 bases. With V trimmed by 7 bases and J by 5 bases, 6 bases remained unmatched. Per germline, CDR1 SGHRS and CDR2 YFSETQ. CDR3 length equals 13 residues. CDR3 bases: TGCGCCAGCGACCCCGGGACAGGGTATGGCTACACCTTC. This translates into CASDPGTGYGYTF. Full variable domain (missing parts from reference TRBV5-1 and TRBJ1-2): KAGVTQTPRYLIKTRGQQVTLSCSPISGHRSVSWYQQTPGQGLQFLFEYFSETQRNKGNFPGRFSGRQFSNSRSEMNVSTLELGDSALYLCASDPGTGYGYTFGSGTRLTVV.

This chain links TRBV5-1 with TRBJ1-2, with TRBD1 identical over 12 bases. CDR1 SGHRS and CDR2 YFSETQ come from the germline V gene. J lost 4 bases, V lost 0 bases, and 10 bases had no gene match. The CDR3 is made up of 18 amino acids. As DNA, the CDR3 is TGCGCCAGCAGCTTGGAGCCCGTCGGGACAGGGGGCCTCTATGGCTACACCTTC. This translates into CASSLEPVGTGGLYGYTF.

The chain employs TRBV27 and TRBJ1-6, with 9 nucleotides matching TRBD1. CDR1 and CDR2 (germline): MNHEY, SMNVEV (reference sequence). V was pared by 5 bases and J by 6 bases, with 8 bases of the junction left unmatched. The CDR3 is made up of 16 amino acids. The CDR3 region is CASSLIQGARNSPLHF. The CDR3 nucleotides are TGTGCCAGCAGTCTTATACAGGGGGCTCGTAATTCACCCCTCCACTTT.

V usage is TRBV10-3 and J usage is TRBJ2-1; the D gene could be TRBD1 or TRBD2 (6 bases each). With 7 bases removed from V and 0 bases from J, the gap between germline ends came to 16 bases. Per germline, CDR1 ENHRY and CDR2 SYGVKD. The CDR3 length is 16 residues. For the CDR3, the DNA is TGTGCCATCAATGGACAGTCCGGGGGCTCCTACAATGAGCAGTTCTTC. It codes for CAINGQSGGSYNEQFF.

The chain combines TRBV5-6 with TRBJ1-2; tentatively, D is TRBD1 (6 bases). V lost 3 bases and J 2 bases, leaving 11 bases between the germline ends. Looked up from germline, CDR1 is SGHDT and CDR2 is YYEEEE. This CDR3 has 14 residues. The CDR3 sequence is CASSSQGMNYGYTF. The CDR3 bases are TGTGCCAGCAGCTCACAGGGTATGAACTATGGCTACACCTTC.

CDR3 protein: CASSPSGHSKETQYF. The CDR3, as DNA: TGTGCCAGCAGCCCATCGGGGCATTCGAAAGAGACCCAGTACTTC. The chain uses TRBV6-5 and TRBJ2-5; D is possibly TRBD1 or TRBD2 (5 bases each). Per germline, CDR1 MNHEY and CDR2 SVGAGI. The CDR3 runs to 15 residues. The germline V and J ends were trimmed by 6 bases and 3 bases, with 17 bases remaining between them.

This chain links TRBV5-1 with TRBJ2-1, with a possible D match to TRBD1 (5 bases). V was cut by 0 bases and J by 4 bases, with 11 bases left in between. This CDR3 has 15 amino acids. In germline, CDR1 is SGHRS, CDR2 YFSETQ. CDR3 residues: CASSLAAGNYNEQFF. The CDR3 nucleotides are TGCGCCAGCAGCTTGGCGGCAGGGAATTACAATGAGCAGTTCTTC.

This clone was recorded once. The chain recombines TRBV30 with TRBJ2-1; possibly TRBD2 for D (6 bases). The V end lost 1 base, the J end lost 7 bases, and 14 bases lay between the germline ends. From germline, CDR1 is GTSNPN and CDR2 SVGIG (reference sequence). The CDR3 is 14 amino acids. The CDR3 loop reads CAWSGRPGDNEQFF. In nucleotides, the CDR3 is TGTGCCTGGAGTGGCCGTCCGGGGGATAATGAGCAGTTCTTC.

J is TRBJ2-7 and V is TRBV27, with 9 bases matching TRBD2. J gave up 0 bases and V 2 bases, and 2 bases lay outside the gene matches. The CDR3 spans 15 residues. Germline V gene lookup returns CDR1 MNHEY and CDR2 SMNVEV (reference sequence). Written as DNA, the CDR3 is TGTGCCAGCAGTTTAGCGGGAGGGCCCTCCTACGAGCAGTACTTC. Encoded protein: CASSLAGGPSYEQYF.

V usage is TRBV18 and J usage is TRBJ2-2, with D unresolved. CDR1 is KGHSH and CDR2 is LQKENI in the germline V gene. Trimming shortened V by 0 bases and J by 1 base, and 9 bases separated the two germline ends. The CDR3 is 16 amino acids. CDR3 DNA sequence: TGTGCCAGCTCACCACCTTCCCTTGGGAACACCGGGGAGCTGTTTTTT. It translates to CASSPPSLGNTGELFF.

DNA for the CDR3: TGTGCCAGCAGCCAAGGGGACACCATATATTTT. This sequence encodes CASSQGDTIYF. The gene calls are TRBV6-6 and TRBJ1-3, with D perhaps TRBD1 (5 bases). Germline V gene lookup returns CDR1 MNHNY and CDR2 SVGAGI (reference sequence). Deletions cut 6 bases from V and 8 bases from J, with 8 bases between. There are 11 residues in the CDR3.

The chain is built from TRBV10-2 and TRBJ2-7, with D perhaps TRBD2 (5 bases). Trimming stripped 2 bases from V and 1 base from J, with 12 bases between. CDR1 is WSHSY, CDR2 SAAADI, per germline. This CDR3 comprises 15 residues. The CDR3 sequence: CASSETPLASYEQYF. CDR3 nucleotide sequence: TGCGCCAGCAGTGAGACCCCCCTAGCTTCCTACGAGCAGTACTTC.

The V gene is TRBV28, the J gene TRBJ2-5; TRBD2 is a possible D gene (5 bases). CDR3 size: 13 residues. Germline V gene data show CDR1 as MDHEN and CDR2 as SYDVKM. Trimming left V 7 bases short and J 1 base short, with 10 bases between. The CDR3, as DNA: TGTGCCAGCATGAGGGCAGCCCAAGAGACCCAGTACTTC. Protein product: CASMRAAQETQYF. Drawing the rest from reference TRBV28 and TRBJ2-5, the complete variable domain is DVKVTQSSRYLVKRTGEKVFLECVQDMDHENMFWYRQDPGLGLRLIYFSYDVKMKEKGDIPEGYSVSREKKERFSLILESASTNQTSMYLCASMRAAQETQYFGPGTRLLVL.

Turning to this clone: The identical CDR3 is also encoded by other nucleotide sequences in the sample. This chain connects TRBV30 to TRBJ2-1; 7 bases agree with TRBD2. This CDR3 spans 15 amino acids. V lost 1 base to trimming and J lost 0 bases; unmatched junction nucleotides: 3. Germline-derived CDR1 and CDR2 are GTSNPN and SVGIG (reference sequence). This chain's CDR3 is CAWSEVAGSYNEQFF. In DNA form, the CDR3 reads TGTGCCTGGAGTGAAGTAGCGGGCTCCTACAATGAGCAGTTCTTC.

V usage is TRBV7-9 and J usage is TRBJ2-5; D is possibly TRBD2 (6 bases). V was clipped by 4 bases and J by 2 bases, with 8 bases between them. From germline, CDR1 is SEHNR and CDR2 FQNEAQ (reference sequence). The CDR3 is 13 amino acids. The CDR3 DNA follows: TGTGCCAGCAGCTGGGCGGGACAAGAGACCCAGTACTTC. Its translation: CASSWAGQETQYF.

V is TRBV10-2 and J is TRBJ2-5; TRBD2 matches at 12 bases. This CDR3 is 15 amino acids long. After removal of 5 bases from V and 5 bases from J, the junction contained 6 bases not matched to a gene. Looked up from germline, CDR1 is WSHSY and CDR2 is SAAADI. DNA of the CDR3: TGCGCCAGCAGTTCGACTAGCGGGAGAACGGAGACCCAGTACTTC. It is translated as CASSSTSGRTETQYF.

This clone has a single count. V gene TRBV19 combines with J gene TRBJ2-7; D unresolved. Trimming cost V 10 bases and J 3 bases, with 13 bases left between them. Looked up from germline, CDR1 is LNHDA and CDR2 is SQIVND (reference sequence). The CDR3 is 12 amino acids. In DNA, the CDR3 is TGTGCCACGCGTGGGATGGGCTACGAGCAGTACTTC. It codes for CATRGMGYEQYF.

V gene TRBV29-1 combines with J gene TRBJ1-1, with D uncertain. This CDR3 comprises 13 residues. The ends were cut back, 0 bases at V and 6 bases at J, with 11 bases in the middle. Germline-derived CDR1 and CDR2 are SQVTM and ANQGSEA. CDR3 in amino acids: CSVEEGIWAEAFF. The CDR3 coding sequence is TGCAGCGTTGAAGAGGGAATCTGGGCTGAAGCTTTCTTT.